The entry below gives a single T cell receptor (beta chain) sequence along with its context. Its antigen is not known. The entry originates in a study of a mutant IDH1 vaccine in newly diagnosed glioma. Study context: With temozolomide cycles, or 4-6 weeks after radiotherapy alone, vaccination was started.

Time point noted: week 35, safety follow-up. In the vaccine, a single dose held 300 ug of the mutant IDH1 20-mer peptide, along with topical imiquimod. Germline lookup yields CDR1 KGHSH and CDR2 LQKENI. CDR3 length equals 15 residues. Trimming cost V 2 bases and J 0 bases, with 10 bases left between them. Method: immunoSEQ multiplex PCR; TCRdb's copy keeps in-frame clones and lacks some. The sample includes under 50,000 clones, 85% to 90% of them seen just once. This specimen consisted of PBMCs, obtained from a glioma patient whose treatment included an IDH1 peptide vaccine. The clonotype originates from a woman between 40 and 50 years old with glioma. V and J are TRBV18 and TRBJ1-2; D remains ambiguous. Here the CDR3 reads CASSPFGQTNYGYTF. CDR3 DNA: TGTGCCAGCTCACCATTCGGGCAGACTAACTATGGCTACACCTTC.